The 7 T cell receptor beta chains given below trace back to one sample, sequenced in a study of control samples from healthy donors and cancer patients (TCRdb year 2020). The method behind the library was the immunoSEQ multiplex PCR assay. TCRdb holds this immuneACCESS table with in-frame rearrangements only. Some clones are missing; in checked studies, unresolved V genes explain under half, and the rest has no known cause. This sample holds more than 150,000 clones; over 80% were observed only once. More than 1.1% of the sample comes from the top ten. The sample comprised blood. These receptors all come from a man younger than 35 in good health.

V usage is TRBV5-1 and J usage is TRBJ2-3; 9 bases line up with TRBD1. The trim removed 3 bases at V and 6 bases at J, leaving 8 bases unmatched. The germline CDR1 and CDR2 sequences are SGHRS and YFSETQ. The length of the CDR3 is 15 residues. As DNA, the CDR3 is TGCGCCAGCAGCTCGACCGGGACAGGGATGGATACGCAGTATTTT. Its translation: CASSSTGTGMDTQYF. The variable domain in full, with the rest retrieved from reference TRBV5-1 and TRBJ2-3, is KAGVTQTPRYLIKTRGQQVTLSCSPISGHRSVSWYQQTPGQGLQFLFEYFSETQRNKGNFPGRFSGRQFSNSRSEMNVSTLELGDSALYLCASSSTGTGMDTQYFGPGTRLTVL.

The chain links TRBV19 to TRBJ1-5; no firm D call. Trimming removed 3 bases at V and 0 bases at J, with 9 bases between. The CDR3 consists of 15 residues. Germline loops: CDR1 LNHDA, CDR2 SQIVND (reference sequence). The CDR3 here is CASSIGLYSNQPQHF. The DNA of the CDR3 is TGTGCCAGTAGTATCGGGCTTTATAGCAATCAGCCCCAGCATTTT.

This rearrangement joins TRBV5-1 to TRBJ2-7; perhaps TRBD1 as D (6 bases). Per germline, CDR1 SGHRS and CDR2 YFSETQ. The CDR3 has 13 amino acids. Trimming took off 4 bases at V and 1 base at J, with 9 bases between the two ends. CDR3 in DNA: TGCGCCAGCAGCAACGGACAGTCCTACGAGCAGTACTTC. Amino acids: CASSNGQSYEQYF.

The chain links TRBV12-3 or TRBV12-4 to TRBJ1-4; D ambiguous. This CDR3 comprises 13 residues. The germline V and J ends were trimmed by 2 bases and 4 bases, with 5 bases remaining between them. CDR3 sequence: CASSLSGNEKLFF. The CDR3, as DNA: TGTGCCAGCAGTTTATCTGGTAATGAAAAACTGTTTTTT.

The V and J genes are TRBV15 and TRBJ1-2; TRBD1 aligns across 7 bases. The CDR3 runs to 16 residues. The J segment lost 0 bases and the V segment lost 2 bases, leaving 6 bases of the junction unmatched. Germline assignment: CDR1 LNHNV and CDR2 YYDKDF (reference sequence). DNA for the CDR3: TGTGCCACCAGCAGATACCGGGACAGCTCTAACTATGGCTACACCTTC. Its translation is CATSRYRDSSNYGYTF. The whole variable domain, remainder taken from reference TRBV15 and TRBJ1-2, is DAMVIQNPRYQVTQFGKPVTLSCSQTLNHNVMYWYQQKSSQAPKLLFHYYDKDFNNEADTPDNFQSRRPNTSFCFLDIRSPGLGDTAMYLCATSRYRDSSNYGYTFGSGTRLTVV.

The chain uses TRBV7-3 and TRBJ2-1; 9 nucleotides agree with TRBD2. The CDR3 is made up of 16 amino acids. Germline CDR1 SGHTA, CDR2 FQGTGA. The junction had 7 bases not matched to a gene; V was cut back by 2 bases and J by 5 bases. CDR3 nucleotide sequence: TGTGCCAGCAGCTTAGGTAGCGGGGGACCCCACAATGAGCAGTTCTTC. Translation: CASSLGSGGPHNEQFF.

The CDR3 sequence: CASSTAYSGNTIYF. CDR3 coding DNA: TGTGCCAGCAGCACTGCCTACTCTGGAAACACCATATATTTT. This rearrangement joins TRBV27 to TRBJ1-3; D remains unclear. The germline gives CDR1 MNHEY, CDR2 SMNVEV (reference sequence). Trimming removed 6 bases from V and 0 bases from J, with 9 bases in between. This CDR3 is built from 14 residues.